The 27 T cell receptor beta chains reported below all come from one sample, sequenced in a study of read filtering for tumor transcriptome and immune sequencing (dated by TCRdb to 2020 to 2022). The instrument was an Illumina HiSeq 4000. The Immunoverse kit was used to build TCR libraries from around 420 ng RNA, with molecular barcoded adaptors covering alpha/delta and beta/gamma chains. The public sequencing data were trimmed at Q25 with fastp and processed into clonotypes with MiXCR by TCRdb, which kept only in-frame beta chains. All rows with the same CDR3 protein become a single entry with the most common DNA and genes. The sample table shows about 58,000 distinct CDR3 sequences, and 10% to 15% are seen once. Under 20% of the sample comes from the top ten. What was sequenced was a population of CD138-negative cells sorted from bone marrow. Reading the label with the study, this specimen's cell subset or site is: bone marrow mononuclear cells depleted of CD138+ plasma/myeloma cells by negative magnetic selection. Receptors were obtained from a donor at least 40 years old with multiple myeloma.

The chain joins TRBV30 to TRBJ2-6; 9 nucleotides line up with TRBD1. This CDR3 region has 17 residues. Germline CDR1 and CDR2: GTSNPN and SVGIG (reference sequence). V was clipped by 1 base and J by 0 bases; unmatched bases: 4. CDR3 DNA: TGTGCCTGGAGTGCTGGGACAGGGAACTCTGGGGCCAACGTCCTGACTTTC. Translated, it gives CAWSAGTGNSGANVLTF.

The rearrangement links TRBV4-1 to TRBJ2-1, with D possibly TRBD2 on 5 matching bases. The V end lost 0 bases, the J end lost 4 bases, and 10 bases lay between the germline ends. There are 15 residues in the CDR3. Germline V gene sequence: CDR1 MGHRA, CDR2 YSYEKL. CDR3 nucleotide sequence: TGCGCCAGCAGCCAAGAAGGGCGGGTATACAATGAGCAGTTCTTC. It yields the protein CASSQEGRVYNEQFF.

The chain is built from TRBV29-1 and TRBJ2-1; D is unresolved. Germline values: CDR1 SQVTM, CDR2 ANQGSEA. The CDR3 covers 12 residues. V lost 4 bases and J 5 bases, leaving 9 bases between the germline ends. The CDR3 loop is CSVVWPNNEQFF. The DNA of the CDR3 is TGCAGCGTTGTTTGGCCGAACAATGAGCAGTTCTTC.

This clonotype came up a few times. This CDR3 reads CSGRTDQETQYF. CDR3 nucleotide sequence: TGCAGCGGCCGGACAGATCAAGAGACCCAGTACTTC. The chain recombines TRBV29-1 with TRBJ2-5, with a possible D match to TRBD1 (6 bases). The CDR3 spans 12 residues. V lost 7 bases, J lost 2 bases, and 11 bases lay in between. Germline V gives CDR1 SQVTM, CDR2 ANQGSEA.

This clonotype occurred many times. The CDR3 DNA reads TGCAGCGTTGCTAGCGGGGACTCCTACGAGCAGTACTTC. Its translation is CSVASGDSYEQYF. This rearrangement joins TRBV29-1 to TRBJ2-7, with 9 bases fitting TRBD2. V shed 4 bases, J shed 0 bases, and the junction held 1 base outside the gene matches. This CDR3 has 13 residues. CDR1 SQVTM and CDR2 ANQGSEA come from the germline V gene.

Many counts were recorded for this clonotype. The CDR3 DNA is TGTGCCAGCAGTGATCGGGACAGGGGGCGAAGGTCACCCCTCCACTTT. Its translation is CASSDRDRGRRSPLHF. This chain links TRBV12-3 or TRBV12-4 with TRBJ1-6; 12 bases are shared with TRBD1. With 5 bases clipped from V and 10 bases from J, the junction kept 9 bases outside the gene matches. The length of the CDR3 is 16 residues.

This clonotype was counted many times. This sequence joins TRBV24-1 and TRBJ2-1, with TRBD2 as a possible D gene (6 bases). This CDR3 spans 15 amino acids. From germline, CDR1 is KGHDR and CDR2 SFDVKD. V dropped 6 bases and J dropped 7 bases, with 18 bases sitting between them. CDR3 coding DNA: TGTGCCACCAGTATGAGGTCGGGACTCTCTAATGAGCAGTTCTTC. It codes for CATSMRSGLSNEQFF.

This clonotype has a count of ten or more. The chain links TRBV5-1 to TRBJ2-3; D gene uncertain. The CDR3 consists of 14 residues. Germline assignment: CDR1 SGHRS and CDR2 YFSETQ. V was pared by 0 bases and J by 0 bases, with 5 bases between. CDR3 region: CASSLVVSTDTQYF. CDR3 sequence (DNA): TGCGCCAGCAGCTTGGTGGTTAGCACAGATACGCAGTATTTT. Drawing the rest from reference TRBV5-1 and TRBJ2-3, the complete variable domain is KAGVTQTPRYLIKTRGQQVTLSCSPISGHRSVSWYQQTPGQGLQFLFEYFSETQRNKGNFPGRFSGRQFSNSRSEMNVSTLELGDSALYLCASSLVVSTDTQYFGPGTRLTVL.

About this clonotype: One base away lies a much larger clone, so this may be a sequencing read error. The DNA for the CDR3 is TGTGCCAGCAGCCCAAAATTGAACACTGAAGCTTTCTTT. The encoded protein is CASSPKLNTEAFF. The chain recombines TRBV7-9 with TRBJ1-1; D is undetermined. The CDR3 totals 13 residues. The germline V and J ends were trimmed by 5 bases and 0 bases, with 7 bases remaining between them. Germline assignment: CDR1 SEHNR and CDR2 FQNEAQ (reference sequence).

A word on this clonotype: A much larger clone differs from this one at a single base, so this may be a read error. The rearrangement joins TRBV29-1 to TRBJ1-5; maybe TRBD1 (6 bases). Trimming removed 6 bases at V and 7 bases at J, with 19 bases between. Germline V gene sequence: CDR1 SQVTM, CDR2 ANQGSEA. This CDR3 region has 14 residues. DNA of the CDR3: TGCAGCGTAGCCATCGAACAGGGCAGCCAGCCCCAGCATTTT. It encodes CSVAIEQGSQPQHF.

This clonotype appeared a few times. The chain is built from TRBV5-1 and TRBJ2-2, with D possibly being TRBD2 (5 bases). The CDR3 covers 14 residues. Germline V gene lookup returns CDR1 SGHRS and CDR2 YFSETQ. Between the trimmed V and J ends, which lost 4 bases and 2 bases, there was a span of 9 bases. CDR3 sequence reads: CASSVRENTGELFF. CDR3 bases: TGCGCCAGCAGCGTACGGGAAAACACCGGGGAGCTGTTTTTT.

In regard to this clonotype: The junction departs from the called germline gene at one end, perhaps through a read error. The chain combines TRBV11-3 with TRBJ2-2; 9 bases agree with TRBD1. This CDR3 comprises 13 residues. Germline CDR1 is SGHNT and CDR2 is YENEEA. The CDR3 is CASSEQGAGEQLF. The DNA of the CDR3 is TGTGCCAGCAGCGAACAGGGGGCTGGGGAGCAGTTGTTT.

Many counts were recorded for this clonotype. The V gene is TRBV3-1, the J gene TRBJ2-2, with 9 bases identical to TRBD2. This CDR3 comprises 14 residues. Trimming removed 7 bases from V and 4 bases from J; junction bases left unmatched: 4. Germline V gene lookup returns CDR1 LGHDT and CDR2 YNNKEL (reference sequence). CDR3 sequence reads: CASTLAGITGELFF. The DNA of the CDR3 is TGTGCCAGCACCCTAGCGGGGATCACCGGGGAGCTGTTTTTT. Complete variable domain (other parts from reference TRBV3-1 and TRBJ2-2): DTAVSQTPKYLVTQMGNDKSIKCEQNLGHDTMYWYKQDSKKFLKIMFSYNNKELIINETVPNRFSPKSPDKAHLNLHINSLELGDSAVYFCASTLAGITGELFFGEGSRLTVL.

This clonotype was recorded many times. The rearrangement joins TRBV5-1 to TRBJ2-5; 11 bases agree with TRBD2. Germline lookup yields CDR1 SGHRS and CDR2 YFSETQ. The junction had 4 bases not matched to a gene; V was cut back by 0 bases and J by 3 bases. The CDR3 consists of 16 residues. CDR3 residues: CASSLASSGGKETQYF. The CDR3 DNA is TGCGCCAGCAGCTTGGCGTCTAGCGGGGGGAAAGAGACCCAGTACTTC.

This clonotype has at least ten counts. The gene calls are TRBV30 and TRBJ1-1; D is unresolved. The germline gives CDR1 GTSNPN, CDR2 SVGIG (reference sequence). Trimming took off 6 bases at V and 0 bases at J, with 11 bases between the two ends. This CDR3 has 13 amino acids. CDR3 DNA: TGTGCCTGCTCTCCCCCCGTGAACACTGAAGCTTTCTTT. Residues: CACSPPVNTEAFF.

This clonotype has a single count. A junction boundary mismatches the germline segment, possibly from a read error. The chain is built from TRBV29-1 and TRBJ1-5; D unclear. This CDR3 region has 13 residues. CDR1 and CDR2 (germline): SQVTM, ANQGSEA. The CDR3 nucleotides read TGCAGCGTTAGGGCAGGCAACCATCAGCCCCAGCACTTT. This sequence encodes CSVRAGNHQPQHF. The full variable domain, completed using reference TRBV29-1 and TRBJ1-5, is SAVISQKPSRDICQRGTSLTIQCQVDSQVTMMFWYRQQPGQSLTLIATANQGSEATYESGFVIDKFPISRPNLTFSTLTVSNMSPEDSSIYLCSVRAGNHQPQHFGDGTRLSIL.

This clonotype was observed a few times. The chain uses TRBV24-1 and TRBJ2-1; D remains ambiguous. The end of the DNA aligns better with TRBJ2-5, so the J call may be wrong. CDR1 and CDR2 from the germline V gene are KGHDR and SFDVKD. CDR3 length equals 15 residues. The CDR3 loop reads CATSDYLSGRETQYF. In DNA, the CDR3 is TGTGCCACCAGTGATTATCTTAGTGGTCGGGAGACCCAGTACTTC.

A few counts support this clonotype. The chain employs TRBV20-1 and TRBJ1-5; 11 bases are shared with TRBD1. CDR3 size: 14 residues. Trimming at V came to 5 bases and at J to 2 bases, leaving 2 bases not matched to a gene. CDR1 is DFQATT and CDR2 is SNEGSKA in the germline V gene (reference sequence). Written as DNA, the CDR3 is TGCAGTGCTCGGACAGGGGGCGGCAATCAGCCCCAGCATTTT. Translating it yields CSARTGGGNQPQHF.

This clonotype was detected ten times or more. V usage is TRBV19 and J usage is TRBJ2-2; possible D gene TRBD2, 6 bases. This CDR3 comprises 14 residues. From germline, CDR1 is LNHDA and CDR2 SQIVND (reference sequence). V was trimmed by 7 bases and J by 4 bases, leaving 13 bases between them. Here the CDR3 reads CASTPGEITGELFF. The DNA for the CDR3 is TGTGCCAGTACGCCGGGGGAGATCACCGGGGAGCTGTTTTTT.

This chain connects TRBV4-1 to TRBJ2-5, with a tentative D call TRBD2 (5 bases). Trimming took off 0 bases at V and 4 bases at J, with 12 bases between the two ends. Germline CDR1 is MGHRA and CDR2 is YSYEKL. This CDR3 has 15 amino acids. CDR3 sequence reads: CASSQETKRLETQYF. For the CDR3, the DNA is TGCGCCAGCAGCCAAGAAACTAAGCGGCTAGAGACCCAGTACTTC.

V is TRBV5-1 and J is TRBJ2-5; the match to TRBD2 covers 9 bases. The CDR3 runs to 15 residues. Per germline, CDR1 SGHRS and CDR2 YFSETQ. V was clipped by 4 bases and J by 2 bases; unmatched bases: 6. The CDR3 DNA reads as TGCGCCAGCAGCCCGACTAGCGGAGGTCAAGAGACCCAGTACTTC. This encodes CASSPTSGGQETQYF.

This CDR3 reads CASSPGTGVVETQYF. The CDR3 DNA sequence: TGTGCCAGCAGCCCAGGGACAGGGGTGGTTGAGACCCAGTACTTC. V gene TRBV5-5 combines with J gene TRBJ2-5, with 10 bases matching TRBD1. This CDR3 is 15 amino acids long. V lost 4 bases and J lost 5; bases outside the gene matches: 8. Germline CDR1 is SGHKS and CDR2 is YYEKEE (reference sequence).

As for this clonotype: This may be a read error, as it is one base from a much larger clone. The chain links TRBV14 to TRBJ2-5; D may be TRBD2 (5 bases). The V end was cut by 5 bases, the J end by 5 bases, with 18 bases between. The length of the CDR3 is 15 residues. Germline CDR1 and CDR2: SGHDN and FVKESK. In DNA form, the CDR3 reads TGTGCCAGCAGCTCGACGGGGATAAGATCGGAGACCCAGTACTTC. This encodes CASSSTGIRSETQYF.

Many counts were recorded for this clonotype. The chain combines TRBV5-1 with TRBJ2-5, with a weak D call TRBD2 (5 bases). Germline V gene sequence: CDR1 SGHRS, CDR2 YFSETQ. CDR3 length: 14 amino acids. The V gene lost 7 bases and the J gene lost 3 bases, with 16 bases spanning the gap. CDR3 protein: CASRETGSKETQYF. CDR3 bases: TGCGCCAGCCGAGAAACGGGGTCAAAAGAGACCCAGTACTTC.

A remark on this clonotype: This clone may be a read error of a much larger clone one base away. This chain links TRBV4-1 with TRBJ2-5; maybe TRBD1 (5 bases). Looked up from germline, CDR1 is MGHRA and CDR2 is YSYEKL. The CDR3 has 13 residues. This CDR3 reads CASSLGHKETQHF. For the CDR3, the DNA is TGCGCCAGCAGCCTAGGACACAAAGAGACCCAGCACTTC.

As regards this clonotype: With a much larger clone just one base away, this may be a read error. The chain employs TRBV18 and TRBJ2-6; 9 bases fit TRBD1. The CDR3 is 15 amino acids. Germline V gives CDR1 KGHSH, CDR2 LQKENI. CDR3 sequence (DNA): TGTGCCAGCTCAAGACAGGGGGTTGGGGCCAACGTCCAGACTTTC. This gives the protein CASSRQGVGANVQTF.

This clonotype has at least ten counts. This chain links TRBV7-2 with TRBJ1-1, with D tentatively TRBD1 (5 bases). This CDR3 has 14 residues. V was pared by 6 bases and J by 5 bases, with 16 bases between. Germline CDR1 is SGHTA and CDR2 is FQGNSA. CDR3 bases: TGTGCCAGCAGACCTAGGACCGGGGGAACTGAAGCTTTCTTT. It translates to CASRPRTGGTEAFF. Full variable domain (remainder filled in from reference TRBV7-2 and TRBJ1-1): GAGVSQSPSNKVTEKGKDVELRCDPISGHTALYWYRQSLGQGLEFLIYFQGNSAPDKSGLPSDRFSAERTGGSVSTLTIQRTQQEDSAVYLCASRPRTGGTEAFFGQGTRLTVV.